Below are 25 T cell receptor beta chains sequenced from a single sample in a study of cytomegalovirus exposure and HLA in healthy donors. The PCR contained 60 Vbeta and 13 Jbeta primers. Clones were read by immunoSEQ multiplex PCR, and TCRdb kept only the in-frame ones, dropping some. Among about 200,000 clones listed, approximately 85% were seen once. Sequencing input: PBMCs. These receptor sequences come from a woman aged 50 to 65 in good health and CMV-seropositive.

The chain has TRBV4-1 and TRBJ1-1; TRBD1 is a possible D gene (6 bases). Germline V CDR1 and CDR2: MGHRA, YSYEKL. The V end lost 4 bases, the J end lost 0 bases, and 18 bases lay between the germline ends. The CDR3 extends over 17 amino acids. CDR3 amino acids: CASSPLLTGLMNTEAFF. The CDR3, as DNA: TGCGCCAGCAGCCCGTTATTGACAGGCCTTATGAACACTGAAGCTTTCTTT.

CDR3 region: CASSPPTRGNSPLHF. CDR3 DNA: TGTGCCAGCAGCCCCCCCACCAGGGGCAATTCACCCCTCCACTTT. This chain joins TRBV7-2 and TRBJ1-6, with a possible D match to TRBD1 (6 bases). This CDR3 spans 15 amino acids. Trimming took 5 bases from V and 7 from J, leaving 15 bases between them. Per the germline V gene, CDR1 is SGHTA and CDR2 is FQGNSA.

In nucleotides, the CDR3 is TGTGCCAGCAGTTTATCGTCCCCCGGGTCTCACGAGCAGTACTTC. Its protein is CASSLSSPGSHEQYF. V usage is TRBV28 and J usage is TRBJ2-7; D is undetermined. The CDR3 covers 15 residues. Germline assignment: CDR1 MDHEN and CDR2 SYDVKM. V was pared by 1 base and J by 5 bases, with 15 bases between.

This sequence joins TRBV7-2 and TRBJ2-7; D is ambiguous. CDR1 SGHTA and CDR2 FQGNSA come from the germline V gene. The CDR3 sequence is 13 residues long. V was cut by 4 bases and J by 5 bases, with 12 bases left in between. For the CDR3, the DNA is TGTGCCAGCAGCTCCCCAGGCAGGAACGAGCAGTACTTC. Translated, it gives CASSSPGRNEQYF.

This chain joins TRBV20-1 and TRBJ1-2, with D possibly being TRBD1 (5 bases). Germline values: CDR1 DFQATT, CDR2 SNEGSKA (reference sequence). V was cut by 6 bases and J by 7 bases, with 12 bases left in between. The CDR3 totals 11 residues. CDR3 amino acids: CSAAQGIGYTF. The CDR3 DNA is TGCAGTGCGGCGCAGGGCATTGGCTACACCTTC.

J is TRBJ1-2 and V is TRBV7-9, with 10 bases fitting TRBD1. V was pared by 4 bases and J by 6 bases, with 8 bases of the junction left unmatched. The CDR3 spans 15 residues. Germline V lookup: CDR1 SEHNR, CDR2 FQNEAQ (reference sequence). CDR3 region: CASSSGQGRYDGYTF. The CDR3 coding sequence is TGTGCCAGCAGCTCGGGACAGGGGAGGTACGATGGCTACACCTTC.

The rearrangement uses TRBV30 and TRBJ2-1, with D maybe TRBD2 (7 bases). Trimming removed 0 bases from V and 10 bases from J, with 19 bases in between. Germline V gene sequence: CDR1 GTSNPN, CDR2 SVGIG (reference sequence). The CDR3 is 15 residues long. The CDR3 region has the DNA TGTGCCTGGAGTGTACAGGGTAGTCCCGGGGGGGAGCAGTTCTTC. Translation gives CAWSVQGSPGGEQFF. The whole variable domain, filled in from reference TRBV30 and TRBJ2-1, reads SQTIHQWPATLVQPVGSPLSLECTVEGTSNPNLYWYRQAAGRGLQLLFYSVGIGQISSEVPQNLSASRPQDRQFILSSKKLLLSDSGFYLCAWSVQGSPGGEQFFGPGTRLTVL.

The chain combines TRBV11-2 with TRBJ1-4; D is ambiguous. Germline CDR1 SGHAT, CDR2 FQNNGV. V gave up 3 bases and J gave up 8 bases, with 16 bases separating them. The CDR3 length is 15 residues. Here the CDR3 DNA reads TGTGCCAGCAGCTTGGACGGCATAGCGGCCGAAAAACTGTTTTTT. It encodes CASSLDGIAAEKLFF. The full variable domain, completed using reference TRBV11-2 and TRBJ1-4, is EAGVAQSPRYKIIEKRQSVAFWCNPISGHATLYWYQQILGQGPKLLIQFQNNGVVDDSQLPKDRFSAERLKGVDSTLKIQPAKLEDSAVYLCASSLDGIAAEKLFFGSGTQLSVL.

Written as DNA, the CDR3 is TGCGCCAGCAGCCAAGCAGGGGGCCGGATGAACACTGAAGCTTTCTTT. Its translation is CASSQAGGRMNTEAFF. The rearrangement uses TRBV4-3 and TRBJ1-1, with 8 nucleotides matching TRBD1. Germline V lookup: CDR1 LGHNA, CDR2 YSLEER. The V and J ends lost 1 base and 0 bases, in that order; junction bases with no gene match: 4. CDR3 size: 16 residues.

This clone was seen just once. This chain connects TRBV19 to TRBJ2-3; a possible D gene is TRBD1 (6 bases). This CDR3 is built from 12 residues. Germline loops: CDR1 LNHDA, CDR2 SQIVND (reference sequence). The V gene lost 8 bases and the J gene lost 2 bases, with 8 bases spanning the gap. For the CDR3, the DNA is TGTGCCAGTTCAGGGGCCACAGATACGCAGTATTTT. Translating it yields CASSGATDTQYF.

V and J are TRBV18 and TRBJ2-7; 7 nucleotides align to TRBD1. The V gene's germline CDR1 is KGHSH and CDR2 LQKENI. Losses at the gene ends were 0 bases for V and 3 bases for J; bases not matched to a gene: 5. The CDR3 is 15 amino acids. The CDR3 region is CASSPPSAGGYEQYF. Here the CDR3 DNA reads TGTGCCAGCTCACCACCGTCTGCAGGGGGCTACGAGCAGTACTTC.

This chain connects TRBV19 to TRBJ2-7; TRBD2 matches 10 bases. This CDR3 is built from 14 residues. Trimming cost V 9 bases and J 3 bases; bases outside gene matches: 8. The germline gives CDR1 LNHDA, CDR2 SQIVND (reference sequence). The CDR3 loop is CARTGTSVFYEQYF. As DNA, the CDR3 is TGTGCCAGAACCGGGACTAGCGTATTCTACGAGCAGTACTTC.

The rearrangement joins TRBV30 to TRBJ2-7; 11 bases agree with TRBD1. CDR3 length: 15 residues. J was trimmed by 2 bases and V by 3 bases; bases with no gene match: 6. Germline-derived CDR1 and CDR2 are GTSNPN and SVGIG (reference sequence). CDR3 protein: CAWSAGQGVAYEQYF. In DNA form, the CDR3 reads TGTGCCTGGAGCGCGGGACAGGGGGTAGCCTACGAGCAGTACTTC.

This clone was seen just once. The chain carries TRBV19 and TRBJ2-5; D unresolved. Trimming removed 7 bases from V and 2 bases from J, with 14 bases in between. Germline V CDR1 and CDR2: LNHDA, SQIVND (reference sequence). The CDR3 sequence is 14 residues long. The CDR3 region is CASTSSVFQETQYF. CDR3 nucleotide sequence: TGTGCCAGTACCTCCAGCGTTTTTCAAGAGACCCAGTACTTC. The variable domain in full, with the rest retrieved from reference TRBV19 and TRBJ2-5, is DGGITQSPKYLFRKEGQNVTLSCEQNLNHDAMYWYRQDPGQGLRLIYYSQIVNDFQKGDIAEGYSVSREKKESFPLTVTSAQKNPTAFYLCASTSSVFQETQYFGPGTRLLVL.

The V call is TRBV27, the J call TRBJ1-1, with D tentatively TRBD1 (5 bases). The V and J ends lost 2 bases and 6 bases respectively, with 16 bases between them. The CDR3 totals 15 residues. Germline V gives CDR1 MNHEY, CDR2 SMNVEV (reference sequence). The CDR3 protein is CASSLMGRGDPEAFF. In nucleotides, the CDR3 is TGTGCCAGCAGTTTAATGGGACGGGGGGACCCTGAAGCTTTCTTT.

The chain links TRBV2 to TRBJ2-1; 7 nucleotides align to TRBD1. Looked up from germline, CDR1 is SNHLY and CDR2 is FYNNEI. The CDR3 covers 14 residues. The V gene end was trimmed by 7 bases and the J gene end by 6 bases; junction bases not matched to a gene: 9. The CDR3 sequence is CASTPDRFPNEQFF. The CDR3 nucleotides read TGTGCCAGCACCCCGGACAGGTTTCCCAATGAGCAGTTCTTC.

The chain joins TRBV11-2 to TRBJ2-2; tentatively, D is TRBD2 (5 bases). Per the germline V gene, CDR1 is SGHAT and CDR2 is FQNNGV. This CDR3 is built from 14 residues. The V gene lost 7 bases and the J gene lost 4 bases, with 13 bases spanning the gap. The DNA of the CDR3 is TGTGCCAGCACCCCCTGGCGGGCCACCGGGGAGCTGTTTTTT. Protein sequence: CASTPWRATGELFF.

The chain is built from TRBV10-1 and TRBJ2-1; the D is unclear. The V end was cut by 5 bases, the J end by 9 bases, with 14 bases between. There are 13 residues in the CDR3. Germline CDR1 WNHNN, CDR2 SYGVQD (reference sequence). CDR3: CASSLQIMGEQFF. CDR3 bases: TGCGCCAGCAGTTTACAGATTATGGGTGAGCAGTTCTTC.

The CDR3 here is CAISESGQGYSGNTIYF. The CDR3 DNA is TGTGCCATCAGTGAGTCCGGACAGGGCTACTCTGGAAACACCATATATTTT. The chain has TRBV10-3 and TRBJ1-3, with TRBD1 identical over 8 bases. The CDR3 extends over 17 amino acids. The J segment lost 0 bases and the V segment lost 0 bases, leaving 4 bases of the junction unmatched. CDR1 and CDR2 (germline): ENHRY, SYGVKD.

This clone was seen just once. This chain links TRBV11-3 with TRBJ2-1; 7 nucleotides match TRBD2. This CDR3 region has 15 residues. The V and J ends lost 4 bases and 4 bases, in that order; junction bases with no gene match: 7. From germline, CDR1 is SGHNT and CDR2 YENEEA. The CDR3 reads CASSSGGELYNEQFF. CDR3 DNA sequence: TGTGCCAGCAGCTCGGGGGGAGAACTATACAATGAGCAGTTCTTC.

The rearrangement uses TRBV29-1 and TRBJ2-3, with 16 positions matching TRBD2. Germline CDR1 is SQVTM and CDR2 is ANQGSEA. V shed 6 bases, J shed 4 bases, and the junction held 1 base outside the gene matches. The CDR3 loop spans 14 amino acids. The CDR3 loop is CSVGTSGGADTQYF. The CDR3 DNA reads TGCAGCGTGGGGACTAGCGGGGGGGCAGATACGCAGTATTTT.

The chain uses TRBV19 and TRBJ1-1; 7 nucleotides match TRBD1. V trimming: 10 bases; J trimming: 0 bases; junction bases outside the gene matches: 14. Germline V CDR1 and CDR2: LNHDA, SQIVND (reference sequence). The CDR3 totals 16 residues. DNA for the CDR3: TGTGCCACCGCCCGACAGGGACAAGGGATGAACACTGAAGCTTTCTTT. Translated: CATARQGQGMNTEAFF.

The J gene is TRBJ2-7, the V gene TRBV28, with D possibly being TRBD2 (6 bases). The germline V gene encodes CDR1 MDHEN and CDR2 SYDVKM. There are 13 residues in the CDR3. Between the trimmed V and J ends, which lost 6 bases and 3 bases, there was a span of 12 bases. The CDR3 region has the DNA TGTGCCAGCAGCCTAACGGGAGTCTACGAGCAGTACTTC. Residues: CASSLTGVYEQYF.

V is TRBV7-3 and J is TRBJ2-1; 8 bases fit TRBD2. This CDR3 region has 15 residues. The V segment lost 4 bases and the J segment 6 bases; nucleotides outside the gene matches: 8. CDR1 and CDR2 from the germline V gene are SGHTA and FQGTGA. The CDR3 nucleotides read TGTGCCAGCAGCTCCGGGGTAGCGGGGCCCAATGAGCAGTTCTTC. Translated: CASSSGVAGPNEQFF.

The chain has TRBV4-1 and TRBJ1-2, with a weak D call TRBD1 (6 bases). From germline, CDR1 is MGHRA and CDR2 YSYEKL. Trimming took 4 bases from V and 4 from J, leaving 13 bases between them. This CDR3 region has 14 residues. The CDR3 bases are TGCGCCAGCAGCCTGGAGGGGGGGAGCTATGGCTACACCTTC. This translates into CASSLEGGSYGYTF.